These T cell receptor beta chains were read from a single sample in a study of identical twins. TCRdb ran MiXCR on the 5' RACE reads and lists one entry per CDR3 protein. The sample includes roughly 710,000 distinct CDR3 sequences, 5.5% to 7.5% of them seen just once. Source material: naive T cells sorted from blood. The receptors originated from a man aged 18 to 29 in good health. Each CDR3 is given with its conserved first and last residue. The D gene is left open where the match is weak. The listing skips clone size in some rows; elsewhere it reads once, few, many or a size class.

D gene: -
V gene: TRBV19
clone size: -
J gene: TRBJ2-1
CDR3 DNA: TGTGCCCTCGGATGGGGCTCCTACAATGAGCAGTTCTTC
CDR3 protein: CALGWGSYNEQFF

D gene: -
V gene: TRBV14
clone size: -
J gene: TRBJ2-3
CDR3 DNA: TGTGCCAGCAGCCAAGATACGTACCGCCCAGATACGCAGTATTTT
CDR3 protein: CASSQDTYRPDTQYF

D gene: TRBD1
V gene: TRBV12-3/TRBV12-4
clone size: many
J gene: TRBJ1-2
CDR3 DNA: TGTGCCAGCAGTTTAGGCGGGACAGGGGGCCCTTCCTCCTATGGCTACACCTTC
CDR3 protein: CASSLGGTGGPSSYGYTF

D gene: -
V gene: TRBV5-1
clone size: -
J gene: TRBJ1-4
CDR3 DNA: TGCGCCAGCAGCGCGGAAACAGGGACTAATGAAAAACTGTTTTTT
CDR3 protein: CASSAETGTNEKLFF

D gene: -
V gene: TRBV7-9
clone size: many
J gene: TRBJ1-6
CDR3 DNA: TGTGCCAGCAGCCCAGATGGAGGGTGGCACTCACCCCTCCACTTT
CDR3 protein: CASSPDGGWHSPLHF

D gene: -
V gene: TRBV20-1
clone size: many
J gene: TRBJ2-2
CDR3 DNA: TGCAGTGCTAGTTCCGGTTGGGGGACGAAGGGCACCGGGGAGCTGTTTTTT
CDR3 protein: CSASSGWGTKGTGELFF

D gene: -
V gene: TRBV10-3
clone size: many
J gene: TRBJ2-3
CDR3 DNA: TGTGCCATCAGTGAGTCAGCGGACGGGAGAGATACGCAGTATTTT
CDR3 protein: CAISESADGRDTQYF

D gene: -
V gene: TRBV5-5
clone size: many
J gene: TRBJ1-5
CDR3 DNA: TGTGCCAGCAGCCCGCAACCTGGGGGAAATCAGCCCCAGCATTTT
CDR3 protein: CASSPQPGGNQPQHF

D gene: -
V gene: TRBV20-1
clone size: many
J gene: TRBJ2-1
CDR3 DNA: TGCAGTGCCCCTGGACCCTTTTACAATGAGCAGTTCTTC
CDR3 protein: CSAPGPFYNEQFF

D gene: -
V gene: TRBV5-1
clone size: -
J gene: TRBJ2-1
CDR3 DNA: TGCGCCAGCAGCCCGCGGGGGCCCGGGGACAATGAGCAGTTCTTC
CDR3 protein: CASSPRGPGDNEQFF

D gene: -
V gene: TRBV7-9
clone size: many
J gene: TRBJ2-3
CDR3 DNA: TGTGCCAGCAGCCCATCCAGGGTAAAAAGCACAGATACGCAGTATTTT
CDR3 protein: CASSPSRVKSTDTQYF

D gene: -
V gene: TRBV29-1
clone size: many
J gene: TRBJ1-1
CDR3 DNA: TGCAGCGTTGAAGATCAACAGGGTTACACTGAAGCTTTCTTT
CDR3 protein: CSVEDQQGYTEAFF

D gene: -
V gene: TRBV19
clone size: -
J gene: TRBJ2-5
CDR3 DNA: TGTGCCAGTAGTATAGGGATCGTCCCCCAAGAGACCCAGTACTTC
CDR3 protein: CASSIGIVPQETQYF

D gene: -
V gene: TRBV12-3/TRBV12-4
clone size: many
J gene: TRBJ1-1
CDR3 DNA: TGTGCCAGCAGTCCCAGTATGAACACTGAAGCTTTCTTT
CDR3 protein: CASSPSMNTEAFF

D gene: -
V gene: TRBV5-1
clone size: many
J gene: TRBJ2-3
CDR3 DNA: TGCGCCAGCAGCTTGGCCCGGGGAGGCACAGATACGCAGTATTTT
CDR3 protein: CASSLARGGTDTQYF

D gene: -
V gene: TRBV5-5
clone size: many
J gene: TRBJ2-1
CDR3 DNA: TGTGCCAGCAGGTCAGCGACTTACAATGAGCAGTTCTTC
CDR3 protein: CASRSATYNEQFF

D gene: -
V gene: TRBV27
clone size: -
J gene: TRBJ2-1
CDR3 DNA: TGTGCCAGCTCCCCGGCCGACAATGAGCAGTTCTTC
CDR3 protein: CASSPADNEQFF

D gene: -
V gene: TRBV7-9
clone size: many
J gene: TRBJ2-1
CDR3 DNA: TGTGCCAGCAGCTTAGGGGCTGGTGAGCAGTTCTTC
CDR3 protein: CASSLGAGEQFF

D gene: TRBD2
V gene: TRBV30
clone size: few
J gene: TRBJ2-1
CDR3 DNA: TGTGCCTTACGGACTAGCGGGAGCTACAATGAGCAGTTCTTC
CDR3 protein: CALRTSGSYNEQFF

D gene: -
V gene: TRBV20-1
clone size: -
J gene: TRBJ2-7
CDR3 DNA: TGCAGTGCTAGAGAGGTCGTAGCCCGATACTACGAGCAGTACTTC
CDR3 protein: CSAREVVARYYEQYF

D gene: -
V gene: TRBV10-3
clone size: many
J gene: TRBJ2-1
CDR3 DNA: TGTGCCACCTCCTGGGAAGTAGCGGACAATGAGCAGTTCTTC
CDR3 protein: CATSWEVADNEQFF

D gene: -
V gene: TRBV28
clone size: many
J gene: TRBJ1-1
CDR3 DNA: TGTGCCAGCAGTTTAACGGGGCGGTGGAACACTGAAGCTTTCTTT
CDR3 protein: CASSLTGRWNTEAFF

D gene: -
V gene: TRBV6-5
clone size: few
J gene: TRBJ2-7
CDR3 DNA: TGTGCCAGCAGTTACTCGAACAGCCTTCCCTACGAGCAGTACTTC
CDR3 protein: CASSYSNSLPYEQYF

D gene: -
V gene: TRBV15
clone size: many
J gene: TRBJ2-7
CDR3 DNA: TGTGCCACCAGCAGCCTAGGCGAGCAGTACTTC
CDR3 protein: CATSSLGEQYF

D gene: -
V gene: TRBV28
clone size: -
J gene: TRBJ2-2
CDR3 DNA: TGTGCCATAGCCCAGGTGTTCACCGGGGAGCTGTTTTTT
CDR3 protein: CAIAQVFTGELFF

D gene: TRBD1
V gene: TRBV11-2
clone size: -
J gene: TRBJ1-2
CDR3 DNA: TGTGCCAGCAGCGTCGGACAGGGTCGAACGGTTAACTATGGCTACACCTTC
CDR3 protein: CASSVGQGRTVNYGYTF

D gene: -
V gene: TRBV4-2
clone size: few
J gene: TRBJ1-5
CDR3 DNA: TGTGCCAGCAGCCAAGATCAACTGAGCAATCAGCCCCAGCATTTT
CDR3 protein: CASSQDQLSNQPQHF

D gene: -
V gene: TRBV29-1
clone size: -
J gene: TRBJ2-3
CDR3 DNA: TGCAGCGTTGCACAGGTTGCAGATACGCAGTATTTT
CDR3 protein: CSVAQVADTQYF

D gene: TRBD2
V gene: TRBV7-2
clone size: -
J gene: TRBJ2-3
CDR3 DNA: TGTGCCAGCAGCGGAAGGGGCCTAGCGGGAGTCCCAGATACGCAGTATTTT
CDR3 protein: CASSGRGLAGVPDTQYF

D gene: TRBD1
V gene: TRBV2
clone size: -
J gene: TRBJ2-3
CDR3 DNA: TGTGCCAGCAGGGAAGACAGGGGAAAAACAGATACGCAGTATTTT
CDR3 protein: CASREDRGKTDTQYF

D gene: -
V gene: TRBV24-1
clone size: few
J gene: TRBJ2-2
CDR3 DNA: TGTGCCACCACGACACCGGGAGCTCCCGGGGAGCTGTTTTTT
CDR3 protein: CATTTPGAPGELFF

D gene: -
V gene: TRBV12-3/TRBV12-4
clone size: many
J gene: TRBJ1-1
CDR3 DNA: TGTGCCAGCAGTTTAACGCGTGCTGAAGCTTTCTTT
CDR3 protein: CASSLTRAEAFF

D gene: -
V gene: TRBV28
clone size: few
J gene: TRBJ1-5
CDR3 DNA: TGTGCCAGCAGTTTTTCCATTAGCAATCAGCCCCAGCATTTT
CDR3 protein: CASSFSISNQPQHF

D gene: -
V gene: TRBV5-1
clone size: many
J gene: TRBJ2-7
CDR3 DNA: TGCGCCAGCAGCTTGGAGACAGAGTACTACGAGCAGTACTTC
CDR3 protein: CASSLETEYYEQYF

D gene: TRBD2
V gene: TRBV12-3/TRBV12-4
clone size: -
J gene: TRBJ2-5
CDR3 DNA: TGTGCCAGCAGGACTAGCGGGAGTAGAGAGACCCAGTACTTC
CDR3 protein: CASRTSGSRETQYF

D gene: TRBD2
V gene: TRBV12-3/TRBV12-4
clone size: many
J gene: TRBJ2-7
CDR3 DNA: TGTGCCAGCAGTTCCCGGAGTAGCGGGAATTTCGAGCAGTACTTC
CDR3 protein: CASSSRSSGNFEQYF

D gene: -
V gene: TRBV27
clone size: many
J gene: TRBJ2-1
CDR3 DNA: TGTGCCAGCAGTTTTCTTGGAGGGGAGCAGTTCTTC
CDR3 protein: CASSFLGGEQFF

D gene: TRBD2
V gene: TRBV29-1
clone size: -
J gene: TRBJ2-3
CDR3 DNA: TGCAGCGTGGTAGCTAGCGGTTACACAGATACGCAGTATTTT
CDR3 protein: CSVVASGYTDTQYF

D gene: -
V gene: TRBV10-1
clone size: -
J gene: TRBJ2-4
CDR3 DNA: TGCGCCAGCAGTGGGATCCGGGACCAAAACATTCAGTACTTC
CDR3 protein: CASSGIRDQNIQYF

D gene: -
V gene: TRBV30
clone size: -
J gene: TRBJ2-5
CDR3 DNA: TGTGCCTGGAGTGCCCCCGCAGAGACCCAGTACTTC
CDR3 protein: CAWSAPAETQYF

D gene: TRBD2
V gene: TRBV6-2/TRBV6-3
clone size: many
J gene: TRBJ2-3
CDR3 DNA: TGTGCCAGCAGTTTAGCGGGAGCTTTGGATACGCAGTATTTT
CDR3 protein: CASSLAGALDTQYF

D gene: TRBD2
V gene: TRBV18
clone size: -
J gene: TRBJ2-5
CDR3 DNA: TGTGCCAGCTCACCACCTGTCGGGAGGGCGTTAGAGACCCAGTACTTC
CDR3 protein: CASSPPVGRALETQYF

D gene: TRBD2
V gene: TRBV20-1
clone size: many
J gene: TRBJ2-5
CDR3 DNA: TGCAGTGCTAGAGATTACGGGAGGCTGCCCAGGACCCAGTACTTC
CDR3 protein: CSARDYGRLPRTQYF

D gene: -
V gene: TRBV28
clone size: many
J gene: TRBJ2-7
CDR3 DNA: TGTGCCAGCAGGAGGCCAACCGGCTACGAGCAGTACTTC
CDR3 protein: CASRRPTGYEQYF

D gene: TRBD1
V gene: TRBV4-2
clone size: many
J gene: TRBJ1-4
CDR3 DNA: TGTGCCAGCAGCCAGGGGACAGGGGGCGATGAAAAACTGTTTTTT
CDR3 protein: CASSQGTGGDEKLFF

D gene: -
V gene: TRBV7-8
clone size: few
J gene: TRBJ2-7
CDR3 DNA: TGTGCCAGCAGCTTAGCTCGGGGGGCGGTCCTCTCCTACGAGCAGTACTTC
CDR3 protein: CASSLARGAVLSYEQYF

D gene: -
V gene: TRBV28
clone size: -
J gene: TRBJ2-1
CDR3 DNA: TGTGCCAGCAGTTCACCCGGGACCCGCGGGCGTTCCGATGAGCAGTTCTTC
CDR3 protein: CASSSPGTRGRSDEQFF

D gene: -
V gene: TRBV12-3/TRBV12-4
clone size: few
J gene: TRBJ1-5
CDR3 DNA: TGTGCCAGCAGTTTTGGGGGTTTTAGCAATCAGCCCCAGCATTTT
CDR3 protein: CASSFGGFSNQPQHF

D gene: -
V gene: TRBV29-1
clone size: few
J gene: TRBJ2-3
CDR3 DNA: TGCAGCGTTGAAGGTTTACAGGGAGAGAAGGGAGATACGCAGTATTTT
CDR3 protein: CSVEGLQGEKGDTQYF

D gene: -
V gene: TRBV7-6
clone size: -
J gene: TRBJ1-5
CDR3 DNA: TGTGCCAGCAGCTTAGCGCCGGGAGGCAATCAGCCCCAGCATTTT
CDR3 protein: CASSLAPGGNQPQHF

D gene: -
V gene: TRBV27
clone size: many
J gene: TRBJ2-1
CDR3 DNA: TGTGCCAGCAGTTTTGTCCCGCACAATGAGCAGTTCTTC
CDR3 protein: CASSFVPHNEQFF

D gene: TRBD2
V gene: TRBV7-9
clone size: -
J gene: TRBJ2-7
CDR3 DNA: TGTGCCAGCAGCTTCGGGGGGACCCGGAACGAGCAGTACTTC
CDR3 protein: CASSFGGTRNEQYF